One TCR beta chain is described in this entry. Its specificity is unknown. These data come from a study of T cells in Graves' hyperthyroidism and ophthalmopathy. The study, taken as a whole, reports: In the analysis, a 13 V-J model separated ophthalmopathy from stable hyperthyroidism.

Researchers defined stable Graves' hyperthyroidism as no ophthalmopathy progression within 18 months. Uncontrolled infection, other autoimmune disease, pregnancy and lactation each barred patients from inclusion. The investigators amplified TCR beta CDR3 regions from RNA transcripts. The HTBI primer set drove a first-round RT-PCR of the TCR CDR3. Via MiXCR, TCRdb re-called the multiplex PCR reads, giving one row per CDR3 protein. Among 500,000 to 700,000 distinct CDR3 sequences listed, around 17% were seen once. The V gene lost 0 bases and the J gene lost 6 bases, with 13 bases spanning the gap. The germline gives CDR1 SEHNR, CDR2 FQNEAQ (reference sequence). The CDR3 spans 15 residues.

The chain has TRBV7-9 and TRBJ2-3, with D perhaps given as TRBD1 or TRBD2 (5 bases each). The sequenced sample consisted of blood. The sequence derives from a woman aged 18-29 years with Graves' hyperthyroidism. The CDR3 region is CASSLAGADADTQYF. In DNA form, the CDR3 reads TGTGCCAGCAGCTTAGCCGGGGCCGATGCGGATACGCAGTATTTT.